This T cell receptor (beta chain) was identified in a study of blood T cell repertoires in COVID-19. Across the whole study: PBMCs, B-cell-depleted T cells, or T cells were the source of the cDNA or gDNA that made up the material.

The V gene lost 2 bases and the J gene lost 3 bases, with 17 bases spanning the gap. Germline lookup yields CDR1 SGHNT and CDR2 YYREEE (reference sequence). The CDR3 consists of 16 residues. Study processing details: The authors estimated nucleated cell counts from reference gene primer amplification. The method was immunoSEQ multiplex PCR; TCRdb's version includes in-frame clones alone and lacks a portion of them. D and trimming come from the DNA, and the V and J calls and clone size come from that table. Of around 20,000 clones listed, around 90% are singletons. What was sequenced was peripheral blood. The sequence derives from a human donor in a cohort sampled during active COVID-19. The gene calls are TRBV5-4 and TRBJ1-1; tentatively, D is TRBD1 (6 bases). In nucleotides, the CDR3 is TGTGCCAGCAGCTTAGGGGGTGGGGTCAGGGACACTGAAGCTTTCTTT. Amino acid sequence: CASSLGGGVRDTEAFF. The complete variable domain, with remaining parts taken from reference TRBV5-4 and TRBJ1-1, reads ETGVTQSPTHLIKTRGQQVTLRCSSQSGHNTVSWYQQALGQGPQFIFQYYREEENGRGNFPPRFSGLQFPNYSSELNVNALELDDSALYLCASSLGGGVRDTEAFFGQGTRLTVV.